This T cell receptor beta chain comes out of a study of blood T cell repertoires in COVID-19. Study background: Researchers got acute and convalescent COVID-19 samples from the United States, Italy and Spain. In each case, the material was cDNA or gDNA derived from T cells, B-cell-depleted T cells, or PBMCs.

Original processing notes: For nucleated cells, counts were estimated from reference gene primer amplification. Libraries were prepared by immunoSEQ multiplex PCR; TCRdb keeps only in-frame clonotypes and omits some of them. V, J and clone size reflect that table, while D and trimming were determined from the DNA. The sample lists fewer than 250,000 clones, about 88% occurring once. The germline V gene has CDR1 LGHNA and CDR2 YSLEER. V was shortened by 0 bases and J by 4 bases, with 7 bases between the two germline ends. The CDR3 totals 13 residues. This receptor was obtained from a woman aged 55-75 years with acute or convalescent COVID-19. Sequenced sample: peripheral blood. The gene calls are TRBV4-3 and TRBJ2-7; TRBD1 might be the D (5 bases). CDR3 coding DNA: TGCGCCAGCAGCCAAGATAGGGGATACGAGCAGTACTTC. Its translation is CASSQDRGYEQYF.